A single T cell receptor beta chain is shown here with its context. The sample is drawn from a study of T cell responses to AZD1222 COVID-19 vaccine. Data came from immunoSEQ multiplex PCR; TCRdb stores just in-frame clones and leaves some out. The sample lists 100,000 to 150,000 clones; 90% were seen once. CDR1 and CDR2 from the germline V gene are LGHNA and YNFKEQ. The CDR3 loop spans 16 amino acids. With 1 base removed from V and 0 bases from J, the gap between germline ends came to 11 bases. The source is an adult in good health. J is TRBJ2-3 and V is TRBV4-2, with D perhaps TRBD1 or TRBD2 (6 bases each). Sequencing was performed on peripheral blood, taken on day 0 of AZD1222 vaccination. The DNA of the CDR3 is TGTGCCAGCAGCCAAGTGGGGGGCTCTAGCACAGATACGCAGTATTTT. This encodes CASSQVGGSSTDTQYF.